This T cell receptor beta chain was profiled in a study of immune evolution from preneoplasia to lung adenocarcinoma. On the study more broadly: HLA loss of heterozygosity: 6% to 7.5% AIS, about 15% MIA, around 35% ADC, none AAH. Points from the study as a whole: Later-stage lesions appeared to have more T cells, more diversity, less clonality. Top clone share appeared to fall from AAH through AIS, MIA, adenocarcinoma.

On this clone: What it recognizes is unknown.

Here immunoSEQ multiplex PCR was the method, and the copy in TCRdb shows in-frame clones only, minus some. The sample comprises roughly 35,000 clones, roughly 74% of which are singletons, and around 6.3% rests with the top ten. The CDR3 consists of 14 residues. V gave up 0 bases and J gave up 5 bases; unmatched junction bases: 3. CDR1 SEHNR and CDR2 FQNEAQ come from the germline V gene (reference sequence). Material: FFPE invasive lung adenocarcinoma tissue. This sequence originates from a person in their sixties or seventies with lung adenocarcinoma. This chain links TRBV7-9 with TRBJ1-2; 7 bases align to TRBD1. The CDR3 spells CASSLAQGDYGYTF. The CDR3 DNA reads TGTGCCAGCAGCTTAGCCCAGGGGGATTATGGCTACACCTTC.